This TCR beta chain was documented in a study of T-cell reconstitution after alpha-beta-depleted transplantation in children. Looked up from germline, CDR1 is SGHAT and CDR2 is FQNNGV. The CDR3 totals 13 residues. Unmatched junction bases numbered 3, after V lost 4 bases and J lost 6 bases. Preparation of the TCRbeta library involved a method that used unique molecular identifiers. One entry per CDR3 protein results from TCRdb running MiXCR on the PCR reads. The sample comprises 600,000 to 700,000 distinct CDR3 sequences, roughly 15% of which are singletons, and about 1.1% rests with the top ten. The specimen was PBMCs from the stem cell graft donor, collected from the stem cell graft. The TCR was taken from a human donor who donated a stem cell graft to a child with acute myeloid leukemia. The chain has TRBV11-2 and TRBJ2-7; TRBD1 matches at 10 bases. Here the CDR3 DNA reads TGTGCCAGCAGCTATGGACAGGGGGGCGAGCAGTACGTC. It is translated as CASSYGQGGEQYV.